The sample holds a few counts of the clone carrying this T cell receptor beta chain. The antigen is unknown. Unique molecular identifiers were linked by the library to individual cDNA molecules. In the authors' workflow: The number of TCRs in each sample had a median of 95,638 and spanned roughly 23,224 to 700,000. Using its own MiXCR run on the reads, TCRdb lists one record per CDR3 protein. It is TCRdb's table, rather than the study itself, that gives the V and J calls and clone size. The table includes about 120,000 distinct CDR3 sequences, 8% to 9.5% detected once. This sample is part of a study of human T cells and chemical hapten exposure. Overall study context: There were per-sample TCR yield variations, arising mainly from small pooled library volume differences. Study results and limitations: TCRs at a frequency above 1 in 1000 stayed unchanged with DPC sensitization.

The germline V gene encodes CDR1 SQVTM and CDR2 ANQGSEA. The CDR3 is made up of 15 amino acids. V was clipped by 1 base and J by 3 bases; unmatched bases: 7. Someone pulled total RNA out of unfractionated whole blood. The clonotype comes from a human donor in good health. Some clones in this sample may be carry-over from other donors' samples. Sequencing was done on a sample of whole blood. The chain combines TRBV29-1 with TRBJ2-7, with TRBD1 matching over 9 bases. The CDR3 nucleotides are TGCAGCGTTGAAGCCCCGAGGACAGGGGACTACGAGCAGTACTTC. Encoded protein: CSVEAPRTGDYEQYF.